This T cell receptor beta chain came from a study of shared clonotypes between healthy human individuals. Study-wide context: The study enrolled a couple of women and a few men aged 18 to 49.

It was around 180 ng DNA, around 32,000 T cell genomes, that sorted-subset replicate PCRs used. The protocol was immunoSEQ multiplex PCR, while the TCRdb copy is restricted to in-frame clones and leaves out a portion. This sample yields 1,400,000 or so clones, of which around 98.5% are seen a single time; approximately 0.38% belongs to the top ten. CDR1 is LNHNV, CDR2 YYDKDF, per germline (reference sequence). The CDR3 spans 18 residues. The germline V and J ends were trimmed by 1 base and 4 bases, with 23 bases remaining between them. Investigators divided CD4+ cells into CD45RA+ naive and CD45RA-negative memory subsets. General study results and limits: It was observed that 5% to 6.5% of naive CD4 clonotypes were shared across several donors.

Comments on this clone: The antigen is not known.

The source is a man younger than 45 in good health. The rearrangement joins TRBV15 to TRBJ2-7; D may be TRBD1 (5 bases). Sequencing input: naive CD4+ T cells sorted from blood. Sample subset: CD45RA+ positively selected. CDR3 sequence: CATSRAPGQGQTPYEQYF. In DNA, the CDR3 is TGTGCCACCAGCAGAGCTCCCGGCCAGGGTCAGACCCCTTACGAGCAGTACTTC.